These 7 T cell receptor beta chains share one sample of origin, sequenced in a study of tumor-infiltrating lymphocytes in primary liver carcinoma (dated by TCRdb to 2016 to 2017). The instrument was an Illumina HiSeq 2500. Using a constant-region primer and ProtoScript II reverse transcriptase, TCRbeta-specific cDNA was reverse-transcribed from around 500 ng total RNA. The TCRbeta libraries were prepared through three rounds of nested multiplex PCR following a slightly modified ARM-PCR procedure. Each of the first two PCR rounds ran for approximately 9 cycles and used multiplex TRBV1-TRBV30 forward primers together with a Cbeta reverse primer. Clones were called with MiXCR by TCRdb after fastp trimmed the public reads at Q25, and only in-frame beta chains were retained. Rows are combined by CDR3 protein, so each entry shows the most common genes and DNA. This sample is represented by tens of thousands of distinct CDR3 sequences; about three quarters of them were singletons. 15% to 20% of the sample belongs to the ten largest clones.

Total RNA and DNA were co-extracted from around 18-30 mg of bulk tissue with the AllPrep DNA/RNA mini kit, without cell sorting. The sample comprised liver tumor tissue from sampling region 1. Read against the paper, the sample's cell subset or site label means: tumor region T1, superior pole. These receptors all come from a man in his forties or fifties with primary liver carcinoma and hepatitis B virus infection.

This chain connects TRBV28 to TRBJ1-1, with D uncertain. In germline, CDR1 is MDHEN, CDR2 SYDVKM. Between the trimmed V and J ends, which lost 6 bases and 6 bases, there was a span of 8 bases. This CDR3 is built from 11 residues. The CDR3 reads CASSPEAEAFF. The CDR3 DNA is TGTGCCAGCAGCCCAGAGGCTGAAGCTTTCTTT.

On this clonotype: The junction differs from germline at one of its ends, possibly a read error. This chain connects TRBV6-5 to TRBJ2-7, with 13 nucleotides matching TRBD2. The CDR3 totals 17 residues. Germline CDR1 reads MNHEY; CDR2 reads SVGAGI. The CDR3: CASSYSLTGLAGAEHYF. The CDR3 nucleotides are TGTGCTAGCAGTTACTCACTGACAGGACTAGCGGGAGCCGAGCACTACTTC.

This clonotype is classed as medium-sized. This chain connects TRBV28 to TRBJ2-7; D is unresolved. The CDR3 totals 12 residues. In germline, CDR1 is MDHEN, CDR2 SYDVKM. Trimming removed 6 bases from V and 6 bases from J, with 12 bases in between. CDR3 DNA: TGTGCCAGCAGCCTAATGTTCGGCGAGCAGTACTTC. Amino acid sequence: CASSLMFGEQYF. Supplemented by reference TRBV28 and TRBJ2-7, the full variable domain reads DVKVTQSSRYLVKRTGEKVFLECVQDMDHENMFWYRQDPGLGLRLIYFSYDVKMKEKGDIPEGYSVSREKKERFSLILESASTNQTSMYLCASSLMFGEQYFGPGTRLTVT.

This clonotype showed up just once. The conserved final phenylalanine or tryptophan is absent from the CDR3, which likely points to a read error. V is TRBV12-3 or TRBV12-4 and J is TRBJ2-1; D unresolved. This CDR3 is built from 14 residues. The CDR3 nucleotides read TGTGCCAGCAGTTTCAGCTCGCTCTACAATAAGCAGTTCTCC. The encoded protein is CASSFSSLYNKQFS.

There are many counts of this clonotype. The chain carries TRBV6-6 and TRBJ1-4; D unclear. Germline-derived CDR1 and CDR2 are MNHNY and SVGAGI (reference sequence). The CDR3 contains 15 residues. V lost 2 bases, J lost 8 bases, and 15 bases lay in between. CDR3 DNA sequence: TGTGCCAGCAGTTACCCTTCGGGGTTGAACGAAAAACTGTTTTTT. It codes for CASSYPSGLNEKLFF.

This clonotype was seen many times. This rearrangement joins TRBV19 to TRBJ1-4; no reliable D call. The V end lost 5 bases, the J end lost 7 bases, and 8 bases lay between the germline ends. The CDR3 loop spans 12 amino acids. CDR1 is LNHDA, CDR2 SQIVND, per germline (reference sequence). The CDR3 is CASSLTLEKLFF. The CDR3 nucleotides read TGTGCCAGTAGTCTGACTCTTGAAAAACTGTTTTTT.

This clonotype was detected only a few times. The genes are TRBV10-3 and TRBJ1-1; D is undetermined. V lost 2 bases, J lost 6 bases, and 7 bases lay in between. The germline CDR1 and CDR2 sequences are ENHRY and SYGVKD. This CDR3 is built from 12 residues. CDR3 protein: CAISEQRAEAFF. CDR3 in DNA: TGTGCCATCAGTGAGCAGCGGGCTGAAGCTTTCTTT.